This T cell receptor beta chain is from a study of T-cell reconstitution after alpha-beta-depleted transplantation in children (TCRdb year 2016). About the full investigation: Using TCR repertoire profiling, the study quantitatively followed how T-cell immune reconstitution unfolded in children after TCRalphabeta/CD19-depleted allogeneic hematopoietic cell transplantation. The paper as a whole reports these results and caveats: Apparently early alphabetaT-cell count recovery about two months after transplant reportedly relied on only several hundred rapidly expanded clones derived from non-depleted graft cells. In some patients, the high TCRbeta diversity seen at day 60 was put down to recipient T cells and intrathymic progenitors that had survived conditioning. The frequencies of hyperexpanded clones fell over the following months, and after one year, T-cell counts and TCRbeta diversity were mostly attributed to newly produced T cells.

At the junction V is shortened by 0 bases and J by 1 base, with 10 bases in between. The CDR3 covers 15 residues, taking in both the cysteine and the phenylalanine. The read is trimmed to its CDR3 DNA, 45 bases read in frame from base 1. In the germline V gene, CDR1 corresponds to MGHRA and CDR2 to YSYEKL. Interpreted using the paper, the treatment or condition label stands for: allogeneic hematopoietic cell transplantation with graft depleted of TCRalphabeta T cells and CD19 B cells. The transplant recipients were children given TCRalphabeta/CD19-depleted allogeneic hematopoietic cell grafts. Library preparation was by PCR. Sequenced on an Illumina HiSeq 2500. Molecular barcoding was employed in the preparation of TCR libraries, with unique molecular identifiers being used to normalize TCRbeta repertoire quantification. TCRdb reworked the public reads: Q25 trimming with fastp, MiXCR clone assembly, productive beta chains retained. Entries are consolidated by CDR3 protein sequence, retaining the most common genes and DNA. For this sample there are 250,000 to 400,000 distinct CDR3 sequences; 20% to 30% appear just once. The ten largest clones add up to 11% of the sample.

As regards this clonotype: Its recognized antigen is unknown. Within one base of it there is no much larger clone, and no base qualities were kept.

The clonotype comes from a male patient between 10 and 17 years old who had a stem cell transplant for acute lymphoblastic leukemia, so the T cells may come from the graft donor. The chain is made from TRBV4-1 and TRBJ2-7; TRBD1 could be the D gene, as 5 bases match. Specimen: PBMCs, mostly from graft donor cells, collected 180 days after TCRalphabeta/CD19-depleted stem cell transplant. The nucleotides read TGCGCCAGCAGCCAAGACTACCGACAGTCCTACGAGCAGTACTTC. Its translation reads: CASSQDYRQSYEQYF.